These 11 T cell receptor beta chains were all obtained from the same sample, sequenced in a study of response to subunit inactivated influenza vaccine. Via MiXCR, TCRdb re-called the RT-PCR reads, giving one row per CDR3 protein. The sample carries about 540,000 distinct CDR3 sequences, under 25% recorded once. These data were also filed under a second study, of T cells expressing NK-cell markers. That source reports: 5'RACE template switching with UMIs generated TCR beta cDNA.

Sample: CD4+ T cells sorted from PBMCs, taken 11 to 12 days after vaccination. All receptors come from a man aged 45-65 years who received an inactivated influenza vaccine.

This clonotype was detected only a few times. V is TRBV11-3 and J is TRBJ1-1, with 8 bases aligning to TRBD1. The CDR3 is made up of 15 amino acids. J gave up 2 bases and V 5 bases, and 7 bases lay outside the gene matches. Germline V gives CDR1 SGHNT, CDR2 YENEEA. The CDR3 region has the DNA TGTGCCAGCAGCAAAGAAACAGGGGGTAACACTGAAGCTTTCTTT. Encoded protein: CASSKETGGNTEAFF.

This clonotype came up many times. The gene calls are TRBV20-1 and TRBJ2-1; 13 bases line up with TRBD2. CDR1 and CDR2 from the germline V gene are DFQATT and SNEGSKA (reference sequence). CDR3 length: 15 amino acids. Trimming removed 2 bases from V and 4 bases from J; junction bases left unmatched: 2. CDR3 sequence reads: CSARLGLAGYNEQFF. CDR3 DNA: TGCAGTGCTAGATTGGGACTAGCGGGGTACAATGAGCAGTTCTTC.

This clonotype was observed a handful of times. The gene calls are TRBV29-1 and TRBJ1-1; D unresolved. With 7 bases removed from V and 1 base from J, the gap between germline ends came to 10 bases. The CDR3 spans 12 residues. The germline V gene encodes CDR1 SQVTM and CDR2 ANQGSEA. The CDR3 spells CSGKSSNTEAFF. The CDR3 DNA is TGCAGCGGAAAAAGTTCGAACACTGAAGCTTTCTTT.

The chain carries TRBV5-1 and TRBJ2-1; 7 bases fit TRBD2. Trimming at V came to 4 bases and at J to 6 bases, leaving 10 bases not matched to a gene. The CDR3 has 15 residues. Germline-derived CDR1 and CDR2 are SGHRS and YFSETQ. CDR3 nucleotides: TGCGCCAGCAGCACATGGCTAGCGGCCTCCAATGAGCAGTTCTTC. It encodes CASSTWLAASNEQFF. The variable domain in full, completed from reference TRBV5-1 and TRBJ2-1, reads KAGVTQTPRYLIKTRGQQVTLSCSPISGHRSVSWYQQTPGQGLQFLFEYFSETQRNKGNFPGRFSGRQFSNSRSEMNVSTLELGDSALYLCASSTWLAASNEQFFGPGTRLTVL.

This clonotype was seen only a few times. This rearrangement joins TRBV29-1 to TRBJ2-3, with D perhaps TRBD1 or TRBD2 (5 bases each). The CDR3 contains 12 residues. The V gene's germline CDR1 is SQVTM and CDR2 ANQGSEA. V was trimmed by 7 bases and J by 6 bases, leaving 14 bases between them. The CDR3 reads CSAETGPDTQYF. CDR3 sequence (DNA): TGCAGCGCGGAGACGGGACCCGATACGCAGTATTTT.

This clonotype came up a few times. This chain links TRBV28 with TRBJ2-5, with D unresolved. Germline CDR1 is MDHEN and CDR2 is SYDVKM. This CDR3 is built from 15 residues. V lost 5 bases, J lost 5 bases, and 18 bases lay in between. CDR3 sequence reads: CASSLRRGVGETQYF. The DNA for the CDR3 is TGTGCCAGCAGTCTTCGTCGTGGGGTGGGGGAGACCCAGTACTTC. Drawing the rest from reference TRBV28 and TRBJ2-5, the complete variable domain is DVKVTQSSRYLVKRTGEKVFLECVQDMDHENMFWYRQDPGLGLRLIYFSYDVKMKEKGDIPEGYSVSREKKERFSLILESASTNQTSMYLCASSLRRGVGETQYFGPGTRLLVL.

The V gene is TRBV6-5, the J gene TRBJ2-3, with D possibly matching TRBD2 (6 bases). Trimming cost V 3 bases and J 5 bases, with 12 bases left between them. The CDR3 length is 14 residues. The germline CDR1 and CDR2 sequences are MNHEY and SVGAGI. The CDR3 DNA sequence: TGTGCCAGCAGTTATGGCGGGGTCAAAGATACGCAGTATTTT. It yields the protein CASSYGGVKDTQYF.

The V gene is TRBV7-2, the J gene TRBJ2-5, with 9 bases aligning to TRBD2. Germline V gene lookup returns CDR1 SGHTA and CDR2 FQGNSA. This CDR3 comprises 15 residues. V gave up 3 bases and J gave up 4 bases; unmatched junction bases: 6. The DNA of the CDR3 is TGTGCCAGCAGCTTCGTGGCGGGGGGGGGAGAGACCCAGTACTTC. Amino acid sequence: CASSFVAGGGETQYF.

This clonotype was counted a few times. The gene calls are TRBV18 and TRBJ1-2; D is perhaps TRBD1 (5 bases). Germline CDR1 and CDR2: KGHSH and LQKENI. The CDR3 is made up of 12 amino acids. Trimming stripped 6 bases from V and 8 bases from J, with 13 bases between. CDR3 amino acids: CASSLGQDGYTF. CDR3 DNA: TGTGCCAGCTCCCTCGGACAAGACGGCTACACCTTC.

The chain combines TRBV18 with TRBJ2-5; D possibly corresponds to TRBD2 (5 bases). CDR1 KGHSH and CDR2 LQKENI come from the germline V gene. The CDR3 consists of 16 residues. The germline V and J ends were trimmed by 3 bases and 5 bases, with 19 bases remaining between them. CDR3 loop: CASSPNRESRGETQYF. CDR3 coding DNA: TGTGCCAGCTCACCCAACCGGGAAAGTCGCGGGGAGACCCAGTACTTC.

The chain employs TRBV28 and TRBJ2-1; TRBD2 matches at 11 bases. After removal of 5 bases from V and 3 bases from J, the junction contained 6 bases not matched to a gene. The CDR3 runs 16 residues. The germline CDR1 and CDR2 sequences are MDHEN and SYDVKM. CDR3 DNA sequence: TGTGCCAGCAGTCCCCGACTAGCGGGGTACTACAATGAGCAGTTCTTC. Protein: CASSPRLAGYYNEQFF. Drawing the rest from reference TRBV28 and TRBJ2-1, the complete variable domain is DVKVTQSSRYLVKRTGEKVFLECVQDMDHENMFWYRQDPGLGLRLIYFSYDVKMKEKGDIPEGYSVSREKKERFSLILESASTNQTSMYLCASSPRLAGYYNEQFFGPGTRLTVL.